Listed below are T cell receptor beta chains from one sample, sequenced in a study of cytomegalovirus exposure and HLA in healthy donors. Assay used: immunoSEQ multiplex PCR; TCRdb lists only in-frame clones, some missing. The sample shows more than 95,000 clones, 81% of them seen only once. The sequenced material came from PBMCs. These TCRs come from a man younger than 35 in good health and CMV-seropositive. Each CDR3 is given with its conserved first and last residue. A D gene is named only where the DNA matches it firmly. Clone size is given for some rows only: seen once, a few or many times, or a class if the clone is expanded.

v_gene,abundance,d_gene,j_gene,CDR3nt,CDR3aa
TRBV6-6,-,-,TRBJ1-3,TGTGCCAGCAGTGACCAAGGGGGCACCATATATTTT,CASSDQGGTIYF
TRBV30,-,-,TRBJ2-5,TGTGCCTGGAGTCGTTCACTCGGGTCCCAAGAGACCCAGTACTTC,CAWSRSLGSQETQYF
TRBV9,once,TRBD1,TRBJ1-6,TGTGCCAGCAGCGTGGGGGACAGGACAAATTCACCCCTCCACTTT,CASSVGDRTNSPLHF
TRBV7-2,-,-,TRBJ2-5,TGTGCCAGCAGCTTAGGCCCCAGCCAAGAGACCCAGTACTTC,CASSLGPSQETQYF
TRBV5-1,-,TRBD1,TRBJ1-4,TGCGCCAGCAGCTTGGATTGGACGAGACAGGGTGATGAAAAACTGTTTTTT,CASSLDWTRQGDEKLFF
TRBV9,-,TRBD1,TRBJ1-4,TGTGCCAGCAGCCCCGGGACAGGACTCGGTGATAATGAAAAACTGTTTTTT,CASSPGTGLGDNEKLFF
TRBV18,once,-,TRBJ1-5,TGTGCCAGCTCACCACAGCAGGTCGCCCAGCCCCAGCATTTT,CASSPQQVAQPQHF
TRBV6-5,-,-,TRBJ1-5,TGTGCCAGCGGGGTGGAGGGCCAGCCCCAGCATTTT,CASGVEGQPQHF
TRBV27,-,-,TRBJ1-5,TGTGCCAGCAGGACCACAGGAGGGGGCAATCAGCCCCAGCATTTT,CASRTTGGGNQPQHF
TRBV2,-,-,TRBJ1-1,TGTGCCAGCAGTCCTAAGTCAGGGGATTACGGGGCTTTCTTT,CASSPKSGDYGAFF
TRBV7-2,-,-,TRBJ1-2,TGTGCCAGCAGCTTTGGACATGCGGGCTACACCTTC,CASSFGHAGYTF
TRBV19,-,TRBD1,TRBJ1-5,TGTGCCAGTAGTATAACCGGACAGGTTAGCAATCAGCCCCAGCATTTT,CASSITGQVSNQPQHF
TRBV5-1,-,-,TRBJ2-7,TGCGCCAGCAGCCCCAGGACAGCCTCCTACGAGCAGTACTTC,CASSPRTASYEQYF
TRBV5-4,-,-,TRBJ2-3,TGTGCCAGCACCTCATCGCGGGCGGCAGATACGCAGTATTTT,CASTSSRAADTQYF
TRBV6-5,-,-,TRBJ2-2,TGTGCCAGCAAGGTAGCCAGTTTGAACACCGGGGAGCTGTTTTTT,CASKVASLNTGELFF
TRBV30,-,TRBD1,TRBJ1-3,TGTGCCTGGAGTGGAAGACAGGGGGGAAACACCATATATTTT,CAWSGRQGGNTIYF
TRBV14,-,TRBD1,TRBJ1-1,TGTGCCAGCAGCCAGAGACAGGGGGTAGTGGGGACTGAAGCTTTCTTT,CASSQRQGVVGTEAFF
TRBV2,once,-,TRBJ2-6,TGTGCCAGCACTCCAATCAGGCTTCCTGGGGCCAACGTCCTGACTTTC,CASTPIRLPGANVLTF
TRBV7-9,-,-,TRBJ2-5,TGTGCCAGCAGCTCCCTAGGGACCCAGTACTTC,CASSSLGTQYF
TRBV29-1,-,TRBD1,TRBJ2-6,TGCAGCGTTGGGCGACAGGGAGCTGGGGCCAACGTCCTGACTTTC,CSVGRQGAGANVLTF